A single sample is the source of the 14 T cell receptor beta chains below, sequenced in a study of cytomegalovirus exposure and HLA in healthy donors. PCR employed 60 Vbeta and 13 Jbeta primers. Assay: immunoSEQ multiplex PCR; the TCRdb copy retains only in-frame clones and omits some. The sample lists 200,000 or so clones, around 82% seen once, with less than 3.5% in the top ten. Sequencing was done on a sample of PBMCs. The receptors originated from a woman in her 30s in good health and CMV-seronegative.

The chain has TRBV7-9 and TRBJ2-7, with D perhaps TRBD2 (6 bases). Germline V gene lookup returns CDR1 SEHNR and CDR2 FQNEAQ (reference sequence). Trimming stripped 5 bases from V and 7 bases from J, with 15 bases between. CDR3 size: 13 residues. The CDR3 spells CASSPSEGEEQYF. As DNA, the CDR3 is TGTGCCAGCAGCCCTAGCGAGGGTGAGGAGCAGTACTTC.

The rearrangement links TRBV19 to TRBJ2-2; perhaps TRBD1 as D (6 bases). The germline V and J ends were trimmed by 11 bases and 1 base, with 11 bases remaining between them. CDR1 and CDR2 (germline): LNHDA, SQIVND (reference sequence). This CDR3 spans 13 amino acids. The CDR3 coding sequence is TGTGCCCCCGAAGGGGGGAACACCGGGGAGCTGTTTTTT. Translated, it gives CAPEGGNTGELFF.

In this sample, this clone turned up a few times. The chain combines TRBV2 with TRBJ1-1; maybe TRBD1 (6 bases). The V end was cut by 5 bases, the J end by 3 bases, with 10 bases between. The CDR3 has 13 residues. Germline V gene data show CDR1 as SNHLY and CDR2 as FYNNEI. The CDR3 nucleotides read TGTGCCAGCAGTCAACAGGGTTACACTGAAGCTTTCTTT. Amino acid sequence: CASSQQGYTEAFF.

This clone was observed once. This chain links TRBV9 with TRBJ2-3, with TRBD2 as a possible D gene (6 bases). CDR1 is SGDLS and CDR2 is YYNGEE in the germline V gene. The V end lost 0 bases, the J end lost 1 base, and 9 bases lay between the germline ends. This CDR3 is built from 15 residues. The DNA of the CDR3 is TGTGCCAGCAGCGTAGGGGACTCGCGCACAGATACGCAGTATTTT. This codes for CASSVGDSRTDTQYF.

The J gene is TRBJ2-1, the V gene TRBV9; 8 nucleotides align to TRBD1. V shed 4 bases and J 5 bases; nucleotides not matched to a gene: 8. The V gene's germline CDR1 is SGDLS and CDR2 YYNGEE. The CDR3 is 15 residues long. The CDR3 sequence is CASSTSGTGNNEQFF. The CDR3 region has the DNA TGTGCCAGCAGCACCTCCGGGACAGGAAACAATGAGCAGTTCTTC.

The chain joins TRBV5-4 to TRBJ2-5, with TRBD1 as a possible D gene (6 bases). V was shortened by 2 bases and J by 5 bases, with 16 bases between the two germline ends. This CDR3 is built from 15 residues. The germline V gene encodes CDR1 SGHNT and CDR2 YYREEE (reference sequence). The CDR3 reads CASSLPGQFRETQYF. CDR3 nucleotide sequence: TGTGCCAGCAGCTTACCGGGACAATTCCGGGAGACCCAGTACTTC.

This clone was recorded once. The CDR3 here is CATSTGPGGEKLFF. In DNA form, the CDR3 reads TGTGCCACCTCGACAGGGCCCGGAGGGGAAAAACTGTTTTTT. V is TRBV7-2 and J is TRBJ1-4; 7 bases align to TRBD1. V lost 10 bases and J lost 8; bases outside the gene matches: 13. Per germline, CDR1 SGHTA and CDR2 FQGNSA. This CDR3 region has 14 residues. The full variable domain, completed using reference TRBV7-2 and TRBJ1-4, is GAGVSQSPSNKVTEKGKDVELRCDPISGHTALYWYRQSLGQGLEFLIYFQGNSAPDKSGLPSDRFSAERTGGSVSTLTIQRTQQEDSAVYLCATSTGPGGEKLFFGSGTQLSVL.

This rearrangement joins TRBV5-6 to TRBJ1-1; D not resolved. The CDR3 spans 13 residues. V lost 8 bases to trimming and J lost 1 base, with 12 bases between them. CDR1 SGHDT and CDR2 YYEEEE come from the germline V gene. The CDR3 sequence: CASFRDWNTEAFF. The DNA of the CDR3 is TGTGCCAGTTTCCGAGACTGGAACACTGAAGCTTTCTTT.

The chain is built from TRBV9 and TRBJ2-5; 7 positions agree with TRBD1. Germline V gives CDR1 SGDLS, CDR2 YYNGEE. Germline trimming cut 7 bases from V and 1 base from J; bases unmatched to any gene: 7. The CDR3 has 14 residues. The CDR3: CASDAGGIQETQYF. The CDR3 DNA follows: TGTGCCAGCGACGCAGGGGGTATCCAAGAGACCCAGTACTTC. The full variable domain, with the rest looked up from reference TRBV9 and TRBJ2-5, is DSGVTQTPKHLITATGQRVTLRCSPRSGDLSVYWYQQSLDQGLQFLIQYYNGEERAKGNILERFSAQQFPDLHSELNLSSLELGDSALYFCASDAGGIQETQYFGPGTRLLVL.

V is TRBV4-2 and J is TRBJ1-3; 9 nucleotides align to TRBD1. This CDR3 is built from 15 residues. CDR1 LGHNA and CDR2 YNFKEQ come from the germline V gene. Trimming took 3 bases from V and 6 from J; bases not matched to a gene: 6. For the CDR3, the DNA is TGTGCCAGCAGCCAGGAACAGGGGGCCGCAAACACCATATATTTT. Encoded protein: CASSQEQGAANTIYF.

The rearrangement uses TRBV29-1 and TRBJ1-2, with D hard to call. The V end was cut by 2 bases, the J end by 2 bases, with 12 bases between. Germline V CDR1 and CDR2: SQVTM, ANQGSEA. This CDR3 is built from 14 residues. CDR3 in amino acids: CSVELSGANYGYTF. The CDR3 DNA follows: TGCAGCGTTGAACTATCGGGAGCCAACTATGGCTACACCTTC.

This clone was seen a few times. The V gene is TRBV27, the J gene TRBJ2-5; TRBD1 might be the D (5 bases). The CDR3 totals 14 residues. The germline CDR1 and CDR2 sequences are MNHEY and SMNVEV (reference sequence). Trimming left V 0 bases short and J 6 bases short, with 11 bases between. CDR3 in DNA: TGTGCCAGCAGTTTATCGGTAGGGGTGAAGACCCAGTACTTC. Translation gives CASSLSVGVKTQYF.

The V gene is TRBV18, the J gene TRBJ1-4; D is ambiguous. This CDR3 spans 15 amino acids. The V end lost 6 bases, the J end lost 4 bases, and 15 bases lay between the germline ends. Germline CDR1 KGHSH, CDR2 LQKENI. The CDR3 DNA is TGTGCCAGCTCCCCCGGAAGCGGCTATAATGAAAAACTGTTTTTT. This translates into CASSPGSGYNEKLFF.

The gene calls are TRBV5-6 and TRBJ2-3, with a tentative D call TRBD2 (6 bases). This CDR3 is 15 amino acids long. V was clipped by 0 bases and J by 3 bases, with 11 bases between them. Germline V lookup: CDR1 SGHDT, CDR2 YYEEEE. The CDR3 DNA follows: TGTGCCAGCAGCTTGGCCCCGACTAGTACAGATACGCAGTATTTT. It encodes CASSLAPTSTDTQYF. The variable domain in full, completed from reference TRBV5-6 and TRBJ2-3, reads DAGVTQSPTHLIKTRGQQVTLRCSPKSGHDTVSWYQQALGQGPQFIFQYYEEEERQRGNFPDRFSGHQFPNYSSELNVNALLLGDSALYLCASSLAPTSTDTQYFGPGTRLTVL.